This is a list of T cell receptor beta chains from one sample in a study of OX40 agonist ivuxolimab in advanced cancers. Profiled with immunoSEQ multiplex PCR; TCRdb holds only in-frame clones, not every one. The profile covers about 25,000 clones, with around 75% appearing a single time and roughly a third taken by the ten largest. Sample: CD4+ or CD8+ T cells sorted from blood, taken in a trial of the OX40 agonist ivuxolimab. The receptor set was obtained from an adult with an advanced solid tumor such as melanoma, head and neck, liver or kidney cancer. Both conserved end residues are part of each CDR3. A D gene is named only where the DNA matches it firmly. Expanded clones get a size class; other rows say once, few or many, or leave the size out.

clone_size,j_call,v_call,d_call,cdr3_nt,cdr3_aa
NA,TRBJ2-7,TRBV6-5,NA,TGTGCCAGTTCCTCTCGGGGAGGTTCCTACGAGCAGTACTTC,CASSSRGGSYEQYF
once,TRBJ2-7,TRBV7-9,TRBD1,TGTGCCAGCAGCTTTAGGACAGGGGGCCTCTACGAGCAGTACTTC,CASSFRTGGLYEQYF
NA,TRBJ2-2,TRBV4-2,TRBD2,TGTGCCAGCAGCCAAGCTACACTAGCGGGGATGAACACCGGGGAGCTGTTTTTT,CASSQATLAGMNTGELFF
NA,TRBJ2-3,TRBV5-8,TRBD2,TGTGCCAGCAGCTTCGGACTAGTTCGCGCAGATACGCAGTATTTT,CASSFGLVRADTQYF
NA,TRBJ2-7,TRBV28,TRBD2,TGTGCCACCGCCTACCTAGCGGAAACTTACGAGCAGTACTTC,CATAYLAETYEQYF
NA,TRBJ2-7,TRBV27,NA,TGTGCCAGCAGTTTTACCAAATCCTACGAGCAGTACTTC,CASSFTKSYEQYF
NA,TRBJ2-7,TRBV6-6,TRBD1,TGTGCCAGCAGTTACTACGTCGGACAGGGCCGCGAGCAGTACTTC,CASSYYVGQGREQYF
NA,TRBJ1-1,TRBV14,NA,TGTGCCAGCAGCCAAGGTTGGACCTCCAACACTGAAGCTTTCTTT,CASSQGWTSNTEAFF
NA,TRBJ2-1,TRBV7-8,TRBD2,TGTGCCAGCAGTTTACTAGCGGGATTACTGAATGAGCAGTTCTTC,CASSLLAGLLNEQFF
NA,TRBJ1-1,TRBV15,NA,TGTGCCACCAGCGGGACCCACTCGGGCACTGAAGCTTTCTTT,CATSGTHSGTEAFF
NA,TRBJ2-1,TRBV29-1,TRBD1,TGCAGCGTTGAACGGGCCAGGGGGAGCTACAATGAGCAGTTCTTC,CSVERARGSYNEQFF
NA,TRBJ2-1,TRBV7-9,TRBD2,TGTGCCAGCAGCTCCCCGGGGGGGACTTACAATGAGCAGTTCTTC,CASSSPGGTYNEQFF
NA,TRBJ2-7,TRBV5-6,NA,TGTGCCAGCAGCTTGGGGTTCAGTTACGAGCAGTACTTC,CASSLGFSYEQYF
NA,TRBJ2-7,TRBV11-2,NA,TGTGCCAGCAGCTCCCGTGGGTTCGGGGGATCCTACGAGCAGTACTTC,CASSSRGFGGSYEQYF
NA,TRBJ1-1,TRBV2,NA,TGTGCCAGCAAGTATTACAGGAACACTGAAGCTTTCTTT,CASKYYRNTEAFF
NA,TRBJ2-7,TRBV28,NA,TGTGCCAGCAGTTTCCCGGGGACTTTTTGGGAGCAGTACTTC,CASSFPGTFWEQYF
NA,TRBJ2-7,TRBV5-8,NA,TGTGCCAGCAGCTTGGAATTCAGGGGATTCCCCTACGAGCAGTACTTC,CASSLEFRGFPYEQYF
once,TRBJ2-7,TRBV15,TRBD2,TGTGCCACCAGCAGAGAGACTAGCGGGAACTACGAGCAGTACTTC,CATSRETSGNYEQYF
NA,TRBJ2-5,TRBV7-3,NA,TGTGCCAGCAGCTTAATGGCCGGTGGCTTAGCGGAGACCCAGTACTTC,CASSLMAGGLAETQYF
NA,TRBJ1-4,TRBV5-1,NA,TGCGCCAGCAGCATACGGACAGCCGCTAATGAAAAACTGTTTTTT,CASSIRTAANEKLFF
NA,TRBJ2-7,TRBV7-9,NA,TGTGCCAGCAATCTACCGACGCAGGGCTCCTACGAGCAGTACTTC,CASNLPTQGSYEQYF
NA,TRBJ2-1,TRBV5-6,TRBD1,TGTGCCAGCAGAAGGGGGCTGAACCAGTTCTTC,CASRRGLNQFF
few,TRBJ2-5,TRBV4-2,TRBD2,TGTGCCAGCAGCCAAGAAGGGCTTGGGGCGGGAGCTGCAAAAGAGACCCAGTACTTC,CASSQEGLGAGAAKETQYF
NA,TRBJ2-7,TRBV28,NA,TGTGCCAGCAGTTCCCGGTCGGGGACGATATACGAGCAGTACTTC,CASSSRSGTIYEQYF
NA,TRBJ2-7,TRBV15,NA,TGTGCCACCAGCAGAGAGGGTAGCGAGCAGTACTTC,CATSREGSEQYF
NA,TRBJ2-3,TRBV28,TRBD1,TGTGCCAGCAGTCTCACGGGACAGGGGACAGATACGCAGTATTTT,CASSLTGQGTDTQYF
NA,TRBJ2-7,TRBV2,NA,TGTGCCAGCGGCAAATACGAGCAGTACTTC,CASGKYEQYF
NA,TRBJ1-2,TRBV4-1,TRBD1,TGCGCCAGCAGCCTGAGAAATCCGGGACAGGGGATTTTTAACTATGGCTACACCTTC,CASSLRNPGQGIFNYGYTF
NA,TRBJ2-1,TRBV4-1,TRBD1,TGCGCCAGCAGCCTACCGGGACAGGGTTCGTTTGAGCAGTTCTTC,CASSLPGQGSFEQFF
NA,TRBJ1-1,TRBV19,NA,TGTGCCAGTAGTATCGGGTTCGCAGGACGGGGGTACACTGAAGCTTTCTTT,CASSIGFAGRGYTEAFF
NA,TRBJ2-4,TRBV19,NA,TGTGCCAGTAGTGCGGCCCCGGTGGCCAAAAACATTCAGTACTTC,CASSAAPVAKNIQYF
NA,TRBJ2-1,TRBV5-1,NA,TGCGCCAGCAGCTTGGATGCAGACTCCTACAATGAGCAGTTCTTC,CASSLDADSYNEQFF
few,TRBJ2-7,TRBV7-2,NA,TGTGCCAGCAGCCCCCGGGTTTGGCCGCGACTGTACGAGCAGTACTTC,CASSPRVWPRLYEQYF
NA,TRBJ1-5,TRBV19,NA,TGTGCCAGTAGTATACGTCCAAGATCGGGCAATCAGCCCCAGCATTTT,CASSIRPRSGNQPQHF
NA,TRBJ1-1,TRBV9,NA,TGTGCCAGCAGCCCCGCAACTGAAGCTTTCTTT,CASSPATEAFF
medium-sized,TRBJ2-3,TRBV7-3,TRBD1,TGTGCCAGCAGCCCACGGACAGGGGGAGATACGCAGTATTTT,CASSPRTGGDTQYF
once,TRBJ2-1,TRBV6-7,NA,TGTGCCAGCATTGTTAATGAGCAGTTCTTC,CASIVNEQFF
NA,TRBJ2-3,TRBV19,NA,TGTGCCAGTAGTGACGGGCCAATTTGGAGCACAGATACGCAGTATTTT,CASSDGPIWSTDTQYF
NA,TRBJ2-3,TRBV9,TRBD2,TGTGCCAGCAGCTATCCGACTGAGCGGGGGGGCCCCGATACGCAGTATTTT,CASSYPTERGGPDTQYF
few,TRBJ1-1,TRBV7-9,TRBD1,TGTGCCAGCAGCTTAAACAGGGGAATGAACACTGAAGCTTTCTTT,CASSLNRGMNTEAFF
NA,TRBJ2-3,TRBV19,TRBD2,TGTGCCAGTAGCCCGACTAGCGGGAGGAAGGATACGCAGTATTTT,CASSPTSGRKDTQYF
NA,TRBJ2-3,TRBV5-1,TRBD1,TGCGCCAGCAGCTTGGGACAGGGGCTCATCACAGATACGCAGTATTTT,CASSLGQGLITDTQYF
NA,TRBJ2-5,TRBV6-5,NA,TGTGCCAGCAGCCAAACTTTCCTCCAAGAGACCCAGTACTTC,CASSQTFLQETQYF
few,TRBJ1-2,TRBV29-1,NA,TGCAGCGTTGGGGGGGCAGGGGTACGTTCGAACCACTATGGCTACACCTTC,CSVGGAGVRSNHYGYTF
NA,TRBJ2-1,TRBV7-6,TRBD2,TGTGCCAGCAGCTTAAGTCGCGGGGGGGCCGTCCTAAACAATGAGCAGTTCTTC,CASSLSRGGAVLNNEQFF
NA,TRBJ2-7,TRBV6-1,NA,TGTGCCAGCAGTGAGAGGACAGCTTTTTACGAGCAGTACTTC,CASSERTAFYEQYF
NA,TRBJ2-3,TRBV28,NA,TGTGCCAGCAGTTTAATCGGCGGGATCGGATCAGATACGCAGTATTTT,CASSLIGGIGSDTQYF
NA,TRBJ1-3,TRBV6-5,NA,TGTGCCAGCAGTTATTCAGTGGGAAACACCATATATTTT,CASSYSVGNTIYF
NA,TRBJ2-1,TRBV5-1,TRBD1,TGCGCCAGCAGCTCCGAAACCGGGACAGGGAACTATGAGCAGTTCTTC,CASSSETGTGNYEQFF
NA,TRBJ2-2,TRBV28,NA,TGTGCCAGCAGCCCTCTCGACAATTCGAACACCGGGGAGCTGTTTTTT,CASSPLDNSNTGELFF